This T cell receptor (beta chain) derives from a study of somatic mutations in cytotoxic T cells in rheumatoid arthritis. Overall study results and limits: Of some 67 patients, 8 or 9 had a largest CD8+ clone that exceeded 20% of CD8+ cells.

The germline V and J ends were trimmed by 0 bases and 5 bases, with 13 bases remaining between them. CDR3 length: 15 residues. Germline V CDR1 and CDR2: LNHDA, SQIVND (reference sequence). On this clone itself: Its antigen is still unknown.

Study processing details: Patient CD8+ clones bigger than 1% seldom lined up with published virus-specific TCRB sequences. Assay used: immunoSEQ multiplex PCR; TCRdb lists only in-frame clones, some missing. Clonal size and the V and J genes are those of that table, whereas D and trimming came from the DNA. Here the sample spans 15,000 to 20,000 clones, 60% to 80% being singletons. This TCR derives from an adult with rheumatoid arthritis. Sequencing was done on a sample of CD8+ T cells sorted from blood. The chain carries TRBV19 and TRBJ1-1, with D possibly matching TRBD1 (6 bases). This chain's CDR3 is CASSIDPGAGTEAFF. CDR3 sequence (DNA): TGTGCCAGTAGTATAGATCCGGGGGCGGGTACTGAAGCTTTCTTT.